These T cell receptor beta chains were read from a single sample in a study of blood T cell repertoires in COVID-19. Generated by immunoSEQ multiplex PCR, the TCRdb table keeps only in-frame clones and is missing some. The top ten clones hold less than 6% of a sample with a few hundred thousand clones, roughly four fifths of them seen once. What was sequenced was PBMCs or T cells enriched from blood (not recorded which). These receptors were obtained from a woman between 50 and 59 years old who had recovered from COVID-19. Both conserved end residues are part of each CDR3. Each record gives: J gene, D gene, clone size, V gene, CDR3 protein, CDR3 DNA. A D gene is named only where the DNA matches it firmly. Not every row has a clone size; where given, it reads once, few, many or a size class.

>TRBJ2-1|.|.|TRBV7-2
CASSLTGGGQFF
TGTGCCAGCAGCTTGACAGGCGGGGGGCAGTTCTTC
>TRBJ1-3|.|.|TRBV4-2
CASSQLAGGSGNTIYF
TGTGCCAGCAGCCAGTTAGCGGGGGGTTCTGGAAACACCATATATTTT
>TRBJ2-2|TRBD1|.|TRBV5-1
CASSFTGGGRTGELFF
TGCGCCAGCAGCTTTACAGGGGGCGGACGGACCGGGGAGCTGTTTTTT
>TRBJ2-2|.|.|TRBV4-3
CASSQLHGGYTGELFF
TGCGCCAGCAGCCAACTCCACGGCGGATACACCGGGGAGCTGTTTTTT
>TRBJ1-1|.|.|TRBV4-1
CASSQDDLLRGNTEAFF
TGCGCCAGCAGCCAAGATGACCTGTTACGGGGAAACACTGAAGCTTTCTTT
>TRBJ2-5|.|.|TRBV30
CAWRSRSRETQYF
TGTGCCTGGAGAAGTCGGAGTCGAGAGACCCAGTACTTC
>TRBJ1-5|.|.|TRBV19
CASRDDVGHNQPQHF
TGTGCCAGCCGTGATGATGTGGGACACAATCAGCCCCAGCATTTT
>TRBJ1-1|TRBD1|.|TRBV29-1
CSVEGQGTTEAFF
TGCAGCGTTGAAGGACAGGGGACCACTGAAGCTTTCTTT
>TRBJ2-3|.|.|TRBV5-1
CASSLAGQFTDTQYF
TGCGCCAGCAGCTTGGCCGGACAGTTCACAGATACGCAGTATTTT
>TRBJ2-7|.|once|TRBV10-3
CAIRLETGLYEQYF
TGTGCCATCAGACTCGAGACAGGCCTCTACGAGCAGTACTTC